This T cell receptor beta chain was identified during a study of shared clonotypes between healthy human individuals. Comment on this clone: Its target is unknown.

Study-wide points: Collection of samples was limited to blood; tissue repertoires likely differ. Naive subsets, compared against memory subsets, generally had larger estimated richness values. Large sequencing depth failed to make sorted-subset sequencing complete, rarefaction showed.

Data came from immunoSEQ multiplex PCR; TCRdb stores just in-frame clones and leaves some out. The table has 2 million or so clones, about 95% seen once; the top ten hold 0.9% to 1.4%. Terminally differentiated effector memory CD45RA+ cells were excluded from the naive CD8 cells, which were CD45RO-negative and positively selected for CCR7. All donors were Caucasian adults living in Nashville, Tennessee. This CDR3 comprises 17 residues. The V and J ends lost 2 bases and 8 bases respectively, with 22 bases between them. Germline CDR1 SNHLY, CDR2 FYNNEI. The chain employs TRBV2 and TRBJ1-3; D may be TRBD1 (6 bases). The sample comprised naive CD8+ T cells sorted from blood. The sequence derives from a man aged 18-30 years in good health. The CDR3 DNA sequence: TGTGCCAGCAGTGAAAGGTCAGGGGCCGAAAAAAAGGACACCATATATTTT. Protein: CASSERSGAEKKDTIYF.